This TCR beta chain stems from a study of shared clonotypes between healthy human individuals. Study-level information: Contributing individuals were two females and three males aged 18 to 49.

Terminally differentiated effector memory CD45RA+ cells were excluded by CCR7 positive selection of CD45RO-negative cells. Study donors comprised healthy, HIV-negative adults devoid of recent acute infection or vaccination. Points on this clone: Its antigen is not known.

Germline-derived CDR1 and CDR2 are SGDLS and YYNGEE. V lost 0 bases and J lost 10, with 17 bases in between. The CDR3 has 15 amino acids. The study's findings and limits: Despite large depth, rarefaction showed incomplete sorted-subset sequencing.

The input for sorted-subset replicate PCRs was about 210 ng DNA, about 30,000 T cell genomes. Assay: immunoSEQ multiplex PCR; the TCRdb copy retains only in-frame clones and omits some. There are about 2,200,000 clones in the sample; 85% to 95% occur only once, and around 1.7% lies in the top ten. Sequencing was performed on naive CD8+ T cells from PBMCs. The chain is built from TRBV9 and TRBJ2-1; D is perhaps TRBD2 (6 bases). The TCR comes from a man aged 18 to 30 in good health. Some clones in this sample may be carry-over from other donors' samples. CDR3 coding DNA: TGTGCCAGCAGCGTAGCGGAGGGGCGTGCCGTGGAGCAGTTCTTC. Protein product: CASSVAEGRAVEQFF.